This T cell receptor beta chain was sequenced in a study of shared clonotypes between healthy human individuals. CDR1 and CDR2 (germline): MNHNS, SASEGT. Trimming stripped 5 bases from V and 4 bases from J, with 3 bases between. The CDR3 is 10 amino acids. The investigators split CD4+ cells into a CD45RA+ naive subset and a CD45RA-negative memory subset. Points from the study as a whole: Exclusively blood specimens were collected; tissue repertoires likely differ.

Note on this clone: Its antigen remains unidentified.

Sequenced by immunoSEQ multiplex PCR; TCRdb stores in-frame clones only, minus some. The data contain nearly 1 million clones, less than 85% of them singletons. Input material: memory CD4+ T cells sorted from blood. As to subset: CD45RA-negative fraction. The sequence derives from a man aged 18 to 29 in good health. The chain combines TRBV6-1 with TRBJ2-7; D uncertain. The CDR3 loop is CASSRYEQYF. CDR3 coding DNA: TGTGCCAGCAGTAGATACGAGCAGTACTTC.